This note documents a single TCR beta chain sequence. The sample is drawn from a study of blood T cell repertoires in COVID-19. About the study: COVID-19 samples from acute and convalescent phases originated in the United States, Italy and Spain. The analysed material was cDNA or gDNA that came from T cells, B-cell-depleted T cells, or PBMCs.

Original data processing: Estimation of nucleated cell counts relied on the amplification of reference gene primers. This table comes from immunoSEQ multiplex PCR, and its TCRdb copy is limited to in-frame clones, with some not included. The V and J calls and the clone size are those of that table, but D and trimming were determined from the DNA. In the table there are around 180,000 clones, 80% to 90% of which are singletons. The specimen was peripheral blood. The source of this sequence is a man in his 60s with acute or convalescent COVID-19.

This chain's CDR3 is CASRDNSFSGNTIYF. The DNA of the CDR3 is TGTGCCAGCAGGGACAACTCCTTCTCTGGAAACACCATATATTTT. V is TRBV6-1 and J is TRBJ1-3, with D possibly matching TRBD1 (5 bases). CDR1 MNHNS and CDR2 SASEGT come from the germline V gene. The CDR3 extends over 15 amino acids. V lost 6 bases and J lost 0, with 12 bases in between.